Only one count was recorded for the clone carrying this T cell receptor (beta chain). The protocol was immunoSEQ multiplex PCR, while the TCRdb copy is restricted to in-frame clones and leaves out a portion. This sample has 40,000 to 60,000 clones; around 80% occur once, and the top ten carry more than 3%. The data were taken from a study of PD-L1 blockade in urothelial cancer. Study information: About 85% of the 29 patients were males with bladder-origin urothelial cancer. Blood samples had a median of approximately 140,000 T cells, just under 85,000 unique TCRs, and clonality approximately 0.085.

Time point noted: pretreatment peripheral blood. The study enrolled patients with locally advanced or metastatic urothelial carcinoma. The sequencing here drew on PBMCs, taken around atezolizumab (anti-PD-L1) treatment. The TCR originated in a man in his sixties or seventies with urothelial cancer.

The CDR3 nucleotides are TGTGCCAGCTCACCAGAGCGACAGGGGGCTTACACAGATACGCAGTATTTT. Encoded protein: CASSPERQGAYTDTQYF. This chain joins TRBV18 and TRBJ2-3, with 10 bases that match TRBD1. This CDR3 has 17 amino acids. Germline V gene lookup returns CDR1 KGHSH and CDR2 LQKENI. The V and J ends lost 2 bases and 2 bases, in that order; junction bases with no gene match: 7.